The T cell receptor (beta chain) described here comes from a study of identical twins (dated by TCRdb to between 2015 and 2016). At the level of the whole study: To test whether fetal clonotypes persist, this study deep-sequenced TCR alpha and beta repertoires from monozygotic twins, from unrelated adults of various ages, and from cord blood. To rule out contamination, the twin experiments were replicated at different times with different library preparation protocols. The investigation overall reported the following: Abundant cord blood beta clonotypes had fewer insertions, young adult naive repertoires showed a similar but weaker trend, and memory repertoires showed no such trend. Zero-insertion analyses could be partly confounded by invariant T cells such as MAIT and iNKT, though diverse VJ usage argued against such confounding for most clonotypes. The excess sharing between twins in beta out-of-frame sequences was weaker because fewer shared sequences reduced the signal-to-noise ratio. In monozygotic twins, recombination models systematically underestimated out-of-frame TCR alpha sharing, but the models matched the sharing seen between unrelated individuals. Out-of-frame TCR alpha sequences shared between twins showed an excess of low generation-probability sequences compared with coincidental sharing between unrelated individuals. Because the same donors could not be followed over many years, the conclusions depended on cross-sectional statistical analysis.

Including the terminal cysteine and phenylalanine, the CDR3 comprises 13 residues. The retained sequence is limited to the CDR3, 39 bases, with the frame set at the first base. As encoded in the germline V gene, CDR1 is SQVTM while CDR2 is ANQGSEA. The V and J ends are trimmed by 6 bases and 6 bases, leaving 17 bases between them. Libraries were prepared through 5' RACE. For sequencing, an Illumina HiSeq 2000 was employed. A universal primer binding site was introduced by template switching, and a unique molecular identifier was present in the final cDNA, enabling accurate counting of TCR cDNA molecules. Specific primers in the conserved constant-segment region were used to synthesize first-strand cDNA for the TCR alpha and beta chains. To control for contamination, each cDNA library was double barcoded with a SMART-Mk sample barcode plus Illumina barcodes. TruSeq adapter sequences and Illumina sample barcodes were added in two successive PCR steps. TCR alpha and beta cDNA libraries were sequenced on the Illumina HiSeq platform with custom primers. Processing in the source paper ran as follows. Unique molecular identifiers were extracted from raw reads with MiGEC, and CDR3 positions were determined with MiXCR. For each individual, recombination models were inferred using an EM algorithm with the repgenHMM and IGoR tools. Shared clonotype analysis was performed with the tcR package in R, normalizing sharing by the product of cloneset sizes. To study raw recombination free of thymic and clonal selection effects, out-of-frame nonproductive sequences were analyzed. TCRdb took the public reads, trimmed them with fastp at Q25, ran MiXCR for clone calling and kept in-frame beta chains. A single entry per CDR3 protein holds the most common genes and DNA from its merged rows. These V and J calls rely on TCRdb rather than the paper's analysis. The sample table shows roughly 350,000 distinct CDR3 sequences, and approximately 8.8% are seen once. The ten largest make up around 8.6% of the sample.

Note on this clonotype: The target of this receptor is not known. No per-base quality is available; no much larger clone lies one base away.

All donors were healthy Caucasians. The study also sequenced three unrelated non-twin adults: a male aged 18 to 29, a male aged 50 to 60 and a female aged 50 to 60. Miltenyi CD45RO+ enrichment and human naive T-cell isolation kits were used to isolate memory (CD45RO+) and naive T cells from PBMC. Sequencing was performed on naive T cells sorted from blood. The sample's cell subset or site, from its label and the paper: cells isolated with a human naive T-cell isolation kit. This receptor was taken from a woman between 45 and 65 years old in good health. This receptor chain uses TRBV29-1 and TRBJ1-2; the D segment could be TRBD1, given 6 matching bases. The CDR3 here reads CSVRPRQANGYTF. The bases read TGCAGCGTGAGGCCCAGACAGGCGAATGGCTACACCTTC.